The clone carrying this T cell receptor beta chain was detected a few times. This CDR3 is built from 17 residues. Germline CDR1 reads SGHDN; CDR2 reads FVKESK. V dropped 8 bases and J dropped 5; count of bases not matched to a gene: 13. Sequencing used immunoSEQ multiplex PCR; TCRdb keeps in-frame clones, though not all of them. The sample includes 300,000 to 400,000 clones, 80% to 90% seen only once; the top ten take under 6.5%. These data originate in a study of blood T cell repertoires in COVID-19. This receptor was obtained from a woman between 45 and 60 years old with COVID-19, enrolled during active disease. The genes are TRBV14 and TRBJ2-4; 12 positions match TRBD1. Sequenced input: peripheral blood. CDR3 amino acids: CASRPGQGAPGQNIQYF. In DNA, the CDR3 is TGTGCCAGCCGACCGGGACAGGGGGCTCCGGGGCAAAACATTCAGTACTTC.